Sequencing of this T cell receptor (beta chain) was carried out in a study of T cells after yellow fever vaccination. As TCR cDNA was made by 5'RACE template switching, a universal primer site and UMIs were added. TCRdb independently ran MiXCR on the 5' RACE reads; one entry per CDR3 protein. The sample holds about 340,000 distinct CDR3 sequences; 7.5% to 9% are singletons and the top ten take about 20%. This clonotype was found a few times. Antigen: not known. Trimming stripped 9 bases from V and 1 base from J, with 13 bases between. There are 14 residues in the CDR3. In germline, CDR1 is SEHNR, CDR2 FQNEAQ (reference sequence). Study-level findings and limits: Subsequent to the booster, the majority of primary-vaccination clones reappeared (approximately 95% CD4, approximately 90% CD8). It was a small share of clonotypes that appeared in both CD4 and CD8 compartments.

This clonotype was obtained from a young man who received the YFV17D yellow fever vaccine. The sample consisted of PBMCs, taken on the day of the first yellow fever vaccination. The chain is built from TRBV7-9 and TRBJ2-4; D not certain. The CDR3, as DNA: TGTGCCAGTTCGTGGGTTGGGGCCAAAAACATTCAGTACTTC. Translated, it gives CASSWVGAKNIQYF.